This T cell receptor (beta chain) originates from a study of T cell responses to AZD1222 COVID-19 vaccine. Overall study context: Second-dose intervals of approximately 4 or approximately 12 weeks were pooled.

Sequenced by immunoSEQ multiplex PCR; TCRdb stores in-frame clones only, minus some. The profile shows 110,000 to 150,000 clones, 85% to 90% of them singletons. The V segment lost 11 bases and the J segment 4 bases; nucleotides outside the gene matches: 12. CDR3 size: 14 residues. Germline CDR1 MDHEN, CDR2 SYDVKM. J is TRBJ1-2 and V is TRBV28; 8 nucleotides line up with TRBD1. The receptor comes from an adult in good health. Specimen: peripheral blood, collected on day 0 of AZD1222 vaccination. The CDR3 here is CASTTGQAIYGYTF. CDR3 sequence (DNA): TGTGCCTCAACCACGGGACAGGCGATCTATGGCTACACCTTC.